One T cell receptor (beta chain) is described in this entry. This sample is drawn from a study of blood T cell repertoires in COVID-19. Only in-frame clones appear in the TCRdb table, and some are missing; sequencing was by immunoSEQ multiplex PCR. The profile shows approximately 280,000 clones, 90% of them singletons. Germline CDR1 MNHEY, CDR2 SMNVEV (reference sequence). CDR3 length: 14 amino acids. Losses at the gene ends were 10 bases for V and 8 bases for J; bases not matched to a gene: 14. The gene calls are TRBV27 and TRBJ2-1, with 7 positions matching TRBD2. The TCR was taken from a woman between 18 and 29 years old with acute COVID-19. Sequencing was performed on PBMCs or T cells enriched from blood (not recorded which). CDR3 DNA: TGTGCCACCGCCCCGGGACTAAAACCTGATGAGCAGTTCTTC. Amino acids: CATAPGLKPDEQFF.